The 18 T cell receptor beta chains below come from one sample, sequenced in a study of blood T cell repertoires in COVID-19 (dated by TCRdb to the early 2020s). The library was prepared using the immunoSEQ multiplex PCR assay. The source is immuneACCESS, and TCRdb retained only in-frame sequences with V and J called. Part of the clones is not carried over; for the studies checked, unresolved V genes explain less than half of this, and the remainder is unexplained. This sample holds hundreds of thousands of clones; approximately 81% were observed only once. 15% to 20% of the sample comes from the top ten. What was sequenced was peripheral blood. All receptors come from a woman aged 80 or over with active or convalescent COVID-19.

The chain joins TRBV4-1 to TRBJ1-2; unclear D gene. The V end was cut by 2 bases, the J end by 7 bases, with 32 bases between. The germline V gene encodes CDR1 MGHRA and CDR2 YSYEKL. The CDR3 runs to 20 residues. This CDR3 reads CASSQFDEGVAGVLGSGYTF. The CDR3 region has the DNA TGCGCCAGCAGCCAATTCGACGAGGGTGTAGCTGGGGTGCTGGGGTCTGGCTACACCTTC.

The CDR3: CASSEPLTDTQYF. CDR3 in DNA: TGTGCCAGCAGTGAACCTCTTACAGATACGCAGTATTTT. The rearrangement joins TRBV2 to TRBJ2-3; no clear D gene. The germline V gene encodes CDR1 SNHLY and CDR2 FYNNEI. This CDR3 region has 13 residues. The V and J ends lost 2 bases and 3 bases respectively, with 6 bases between them.

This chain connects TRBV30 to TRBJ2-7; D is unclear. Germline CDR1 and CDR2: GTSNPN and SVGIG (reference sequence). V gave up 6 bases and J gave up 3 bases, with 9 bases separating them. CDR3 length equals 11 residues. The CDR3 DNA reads TGTGCCTGCAGAAGACTCTACGAGCAGTACTTC. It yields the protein CACRRLYEQYF.

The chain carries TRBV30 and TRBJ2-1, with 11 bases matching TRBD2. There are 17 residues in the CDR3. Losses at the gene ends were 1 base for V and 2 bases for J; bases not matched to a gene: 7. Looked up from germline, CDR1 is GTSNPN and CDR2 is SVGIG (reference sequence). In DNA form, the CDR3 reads TGTGCCTGGAGTGGGGCTAGCGGGAGGCGAACCTACAATGAGCAGTTCTTC. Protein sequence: CAWSGASGRRTYNEQFF.

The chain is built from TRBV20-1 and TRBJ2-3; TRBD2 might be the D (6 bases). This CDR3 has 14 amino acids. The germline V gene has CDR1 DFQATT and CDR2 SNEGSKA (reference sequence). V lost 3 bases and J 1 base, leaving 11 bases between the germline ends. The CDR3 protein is CSASLGGGTDTQYF. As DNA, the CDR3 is TGCAGTGCTAGTCTTGGCGGGGGCACAGATACGCAGTATTTT.

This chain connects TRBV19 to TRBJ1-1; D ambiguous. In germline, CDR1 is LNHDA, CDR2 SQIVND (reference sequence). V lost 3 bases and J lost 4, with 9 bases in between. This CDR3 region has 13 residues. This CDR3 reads CASSMLRGTEAFF. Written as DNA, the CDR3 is TGTGCCAGTAGTATGCTCCGGGGCACTGAAGCTTTCTTT.

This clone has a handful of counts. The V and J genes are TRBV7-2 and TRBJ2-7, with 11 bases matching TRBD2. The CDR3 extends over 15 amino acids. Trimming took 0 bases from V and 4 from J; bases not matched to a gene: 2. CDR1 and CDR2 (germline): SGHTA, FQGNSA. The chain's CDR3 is CASSLATSGGYEQYF. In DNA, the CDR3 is TGTGCCAGCAGCTTAGCAACTAGCGGGGGTTACGAGCAGTACTTC. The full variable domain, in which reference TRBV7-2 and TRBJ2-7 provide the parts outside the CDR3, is GAGVSQSPSNKVTEKGKDVELRCDPISGHTALYWYRQSLGQGLEFLIYFQGNSAPDKSGLPSDRFSAERTGGSVSTLTIQRTQQEDSAVYLCASSLATSGGYEQYFGPGTRLTVT.

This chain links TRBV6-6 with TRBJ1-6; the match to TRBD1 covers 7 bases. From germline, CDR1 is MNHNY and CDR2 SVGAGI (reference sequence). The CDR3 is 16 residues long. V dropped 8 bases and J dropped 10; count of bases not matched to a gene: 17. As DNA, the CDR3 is TGTGCCAGCTCCCGTTCACAGACAGGGCGAGGATCACCCCTCCACTTT. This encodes CASSRSQTGRGSPLHF.

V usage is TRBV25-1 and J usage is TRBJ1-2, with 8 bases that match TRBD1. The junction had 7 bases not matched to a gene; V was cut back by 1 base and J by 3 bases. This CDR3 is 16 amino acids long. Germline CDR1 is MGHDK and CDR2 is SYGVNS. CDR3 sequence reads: CASSELAGGDHYGYTF. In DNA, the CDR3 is TGTGCCAGCAGTGAATTGGCAGGGGGCGACCACTATGGCTACACCTTC.

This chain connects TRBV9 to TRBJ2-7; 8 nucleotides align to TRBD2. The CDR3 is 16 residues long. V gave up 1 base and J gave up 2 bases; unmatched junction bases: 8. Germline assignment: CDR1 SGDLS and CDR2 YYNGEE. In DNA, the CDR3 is TGTGCCAGCAGCGTACAGAGACTAGCGACACCCTACGAGCAGTACTTC. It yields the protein CASSVQRLATPYEQYF.

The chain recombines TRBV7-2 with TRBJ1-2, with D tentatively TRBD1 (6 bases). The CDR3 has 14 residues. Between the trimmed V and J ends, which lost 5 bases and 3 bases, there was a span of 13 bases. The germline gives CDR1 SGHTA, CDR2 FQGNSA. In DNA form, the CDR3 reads TGTGCCAGCAGCGGATCACAGGGACACTATGGCTACACCTTC. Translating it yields CASSGSQGHYGYTF.

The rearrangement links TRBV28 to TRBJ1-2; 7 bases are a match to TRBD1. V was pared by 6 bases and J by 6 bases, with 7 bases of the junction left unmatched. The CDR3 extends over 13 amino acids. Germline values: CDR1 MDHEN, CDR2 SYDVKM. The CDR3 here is CASSTRDRDGYTF. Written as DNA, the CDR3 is TGTGCCAGCAGCACCCGCGACAGGGATGGCTACACCTTC.

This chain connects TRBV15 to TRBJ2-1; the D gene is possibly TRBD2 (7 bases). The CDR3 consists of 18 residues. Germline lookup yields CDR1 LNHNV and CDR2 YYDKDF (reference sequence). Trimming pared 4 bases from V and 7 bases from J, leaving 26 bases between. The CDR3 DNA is TGTGCCACCAGCACCCGACCATCCGGGACAAGGGGGGGTAATGAGCAGTTCTTC. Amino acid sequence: CATSTRPSGTRGGNEQFF.

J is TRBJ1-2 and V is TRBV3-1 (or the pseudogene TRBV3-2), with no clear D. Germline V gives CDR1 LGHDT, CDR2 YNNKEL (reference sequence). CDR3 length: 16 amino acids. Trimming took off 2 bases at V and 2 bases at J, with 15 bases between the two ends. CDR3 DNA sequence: TGTGCCAGCAGCCAATATGCATTCGAGGGCAACTATGGCTACACCTTC. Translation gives CASSQYAFEGNYGYTF.

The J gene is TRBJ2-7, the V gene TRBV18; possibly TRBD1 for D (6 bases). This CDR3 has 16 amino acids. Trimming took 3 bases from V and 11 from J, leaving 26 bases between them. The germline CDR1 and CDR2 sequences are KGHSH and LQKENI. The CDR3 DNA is TGTGCCAGCTCACCCAATTTAATGACCCGGGACACTCGAGAGTACTTC. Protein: CASSPNLMTRDTREYF.

The CDR3 bases are TGTGCCAGCAGCCAAGATCGTACTAGCGGGAGGGGGTCCACAGTACTCTACGAGCAGTACTTC. Protein sequence: CASSQDRTSGRGSTVLYEQYF. The chain carries TRBV3-1 (or the pseudogene TRBV3-2) and TRBJ2-7; 13 nucleotides align to TRBD2. CDR1 and CDR2 (germline): LGHDT, YNNKEL (reference sequence). The CDR3 has 21 residues. The J segment lost 3 bases and the V segment lost 0 bases, leaving 17 bases of the junction unmatched.

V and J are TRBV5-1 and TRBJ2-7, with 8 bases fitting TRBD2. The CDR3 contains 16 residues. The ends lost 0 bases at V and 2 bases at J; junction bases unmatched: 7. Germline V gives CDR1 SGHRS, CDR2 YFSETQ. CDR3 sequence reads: CASSLGFSGIPYEQYF. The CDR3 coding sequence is TGCGCCAGCAGCTTGGGGTTTAGCGGGATTCCCTACGAGCAGTACTTC.

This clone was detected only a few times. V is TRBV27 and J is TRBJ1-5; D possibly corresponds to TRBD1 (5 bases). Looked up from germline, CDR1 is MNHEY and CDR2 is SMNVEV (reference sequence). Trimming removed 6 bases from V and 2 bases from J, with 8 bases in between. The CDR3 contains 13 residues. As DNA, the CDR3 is TGTGCCAGCAGCCCCAGGGGCAATCAGCCCCAGCATTTT. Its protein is CASSPRGNQPQHF.